This entry describes one T cell receptor beta chain. The entry originates in a study of blood T cell repertoires in COVID-19. CDR1 SGHVS and CDR2 FQNEAQ come from the germline V gene. Germline trimming cut 1 base from V and 5 bases from J; bases unmatched to any gene: 11. CDR3 length: 16 residues. Authors' analysis steps: Reference gene primer amplification gave nucleated cell count estimates. The repertoire was sequenced with immunoSEQ multiplex PCR; TCRdb's copy has only in-frame clones and lacks some. V, J and clone size were drawn from that table, and D and trimming were deduced from the DNA. The table lists 150,000 or so clones, about 86% of them singletons.

The rearrangement links TRBV7-8 to TRBJ2-7; 7 bases match TRBD1. Sequencing was done on a sample of peripheral blood. The clonotype was recovered from a woman at least 80 years old with acute or convalescent COVID-19. CDR3 nucleotide sequence: TGTGCCAGCAGCTTAGGCGAGGGGGCGACCTTTCACGAGCAGTACTTC. This encodes CASSLGEGATFHEQYF.